What follows describes a single T cell receptor (beta chain). Its antigen is not known. These data are taken from a study of CD8+CD57+ T cells in acquired aplastic anemia. Whole-study context: The mean DNA yield obtained from sorted CD4+ and CD8+ cells came to 3 to 3.5 ug. Study-wide results and caveats: CD8+ Simpson's diversity in patients was not significantly different from that in controls. Roughly 31 CD8+ CDR3 sequences occurred in both the patients and the controls.

Using genomic DNA as the template, TCR beta VDJ and CDR3 profiling was carried out. One entry per CDR3 protein, called by TCRdb with MiXCR from the reads. The data contain about 190,000 distinct CDR3 sequences, about three fifths of them singletons. V lost 1 base, J lost 5 bases, and 14 bases lay in between. The length of the CDR3 is 16 residues. The V gene's germline CDR1 is LNHNV and CDR2 YYDKDF (reference sequence). The sequence derives from a human donor with severe aplastic anemia or a healthy control (not recorded which). V usage is TRBV15 and J usage is TRBJ2-2; possible D gene TRBD2, 5 bases. Specimen: sorted CD4+, CD8+, or CD8+CD57+ T cells (not recorded which) from PBMCs. The chain's CDR3 is CATSRGSTRGTGELFF. DNA of the CDR3: TGTGCCACCAGCAGAGGGAGCACACGCGGGACCGGGGAGCTGTTTTTT. Supplemented by reference TRBV15 and TRBJ2-2, the full variable domain reads DAMVIQNPRYQVTQFGKPVTLSCSQTLNHNVMYWYQQKSSQAPKLLFHYYDKDFNNEADTPDNFQSRRPNTSFCFLDIRSPGLGDTAMYLCATSRGSTRGTGELFFGEGSRLTVL.